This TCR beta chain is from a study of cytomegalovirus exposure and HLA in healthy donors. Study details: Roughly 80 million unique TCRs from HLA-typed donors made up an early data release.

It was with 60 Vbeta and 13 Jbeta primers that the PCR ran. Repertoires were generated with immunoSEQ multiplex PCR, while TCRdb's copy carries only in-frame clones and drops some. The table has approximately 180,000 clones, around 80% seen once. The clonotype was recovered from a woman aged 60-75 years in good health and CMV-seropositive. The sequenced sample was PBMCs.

The chain's CDR3 is CASLTSGRRTGELFF. For the CDR3, the DNA is TGTGCCAGCCTTACTAGCGGGAGGCGGACCGGGGAGCTGTTTTTT. The chain combines TRBV7-2 with TRBJ2-2, with TRBD2 identical over 12 bases. The CDR3 runs 15 residues. Trimming removed 8 bases from V and 5 bases from J; junction bases left unmatched: 6. Germline V CDR1 and CDR2: SGHTA, FQGNSA.